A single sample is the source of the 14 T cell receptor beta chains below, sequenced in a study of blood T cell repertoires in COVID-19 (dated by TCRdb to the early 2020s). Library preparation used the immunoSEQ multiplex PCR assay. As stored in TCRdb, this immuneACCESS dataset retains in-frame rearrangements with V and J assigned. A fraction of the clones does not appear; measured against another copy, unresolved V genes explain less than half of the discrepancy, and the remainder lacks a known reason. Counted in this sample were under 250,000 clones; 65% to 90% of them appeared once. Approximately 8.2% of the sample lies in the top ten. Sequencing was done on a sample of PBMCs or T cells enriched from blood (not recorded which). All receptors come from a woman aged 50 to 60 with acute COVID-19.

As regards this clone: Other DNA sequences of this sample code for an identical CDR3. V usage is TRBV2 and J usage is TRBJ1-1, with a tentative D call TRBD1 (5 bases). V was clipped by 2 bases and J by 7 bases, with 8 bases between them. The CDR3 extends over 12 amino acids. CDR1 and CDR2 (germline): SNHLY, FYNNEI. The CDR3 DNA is TGTGCCAGCAGTGAATCGGGGGGTGAAGCTTTCTTT. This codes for CASSESGGEAFF.

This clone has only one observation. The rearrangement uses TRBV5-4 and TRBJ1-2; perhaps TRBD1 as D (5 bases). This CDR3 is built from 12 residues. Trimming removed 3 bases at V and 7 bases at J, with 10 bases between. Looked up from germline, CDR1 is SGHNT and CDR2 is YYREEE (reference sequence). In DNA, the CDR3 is TGTGCCAGCAGCTGGGGACTCCTTGGCTACACCTTC. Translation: CASSWGLLGYTF.

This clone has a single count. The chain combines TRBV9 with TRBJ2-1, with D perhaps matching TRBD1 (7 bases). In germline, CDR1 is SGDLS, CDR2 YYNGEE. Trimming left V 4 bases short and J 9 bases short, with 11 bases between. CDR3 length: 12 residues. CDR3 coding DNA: TGTGCCAGCAGCTCCCAGGGGGGTGAGCAGTTCTTC. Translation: CASSSQGGEQFF.

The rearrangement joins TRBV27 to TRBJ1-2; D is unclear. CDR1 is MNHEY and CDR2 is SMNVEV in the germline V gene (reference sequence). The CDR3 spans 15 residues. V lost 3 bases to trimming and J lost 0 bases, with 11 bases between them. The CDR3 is CASSFYSNTNYGYTF. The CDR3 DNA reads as TGTGCCAGCAGTTTCTACAGCAATACTAACTATGGCTACACCTTC.

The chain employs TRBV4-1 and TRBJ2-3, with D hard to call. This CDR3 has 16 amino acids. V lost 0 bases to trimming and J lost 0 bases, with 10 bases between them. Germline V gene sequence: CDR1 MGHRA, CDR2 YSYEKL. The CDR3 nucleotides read TGCGCCAGCAGCCAAGATTGGGCAGAAAGCACAGATACGCAGTATTTT. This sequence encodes CASSQDWAESTDTQYF.

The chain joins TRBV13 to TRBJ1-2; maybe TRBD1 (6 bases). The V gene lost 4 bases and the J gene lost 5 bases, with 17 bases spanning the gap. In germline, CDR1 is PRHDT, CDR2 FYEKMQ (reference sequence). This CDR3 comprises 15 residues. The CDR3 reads CASSSPAGTSYGYTF. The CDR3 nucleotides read TGTGCCAGCAGCTCTCCCGCCGGGACAAGTTATGGCTACACCTTC. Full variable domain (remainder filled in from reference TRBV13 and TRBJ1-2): AAGVIQSPRHLIKEKRETATLKCYPIPRHDTVYWYQQGPGQDPQFLISFYEKMQSDKGSIPDRFSAQQFSDYHSELNMSSLELGDSALYFCASSSPAGTSYGYTFGSGTRLTVV.

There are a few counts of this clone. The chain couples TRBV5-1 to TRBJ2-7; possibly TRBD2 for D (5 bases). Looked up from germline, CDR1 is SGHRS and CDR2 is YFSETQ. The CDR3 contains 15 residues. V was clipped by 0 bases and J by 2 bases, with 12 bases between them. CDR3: CASSLDIGLAYEQYF. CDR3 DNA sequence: TGCGCCAGCAGCTTGGATATAGGACTTGCCTACGAGCAGTACTTC.

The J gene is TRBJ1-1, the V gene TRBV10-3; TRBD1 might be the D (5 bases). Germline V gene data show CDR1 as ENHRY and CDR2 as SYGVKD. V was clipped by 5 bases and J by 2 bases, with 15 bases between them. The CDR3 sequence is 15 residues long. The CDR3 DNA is TGTGCCATCAGTCGTCAGGGCCCGGGCAACACTGAAGCTTTCTTT. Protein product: CAISRQGPGNTEAFF.

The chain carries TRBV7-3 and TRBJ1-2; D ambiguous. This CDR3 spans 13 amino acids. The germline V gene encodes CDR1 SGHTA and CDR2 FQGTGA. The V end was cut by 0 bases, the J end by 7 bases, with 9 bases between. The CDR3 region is CASSLTSGIGYTF. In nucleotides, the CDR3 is TGTGCCAGCAGCTTAACGTCGGGAATTGGCTACACCTTC.

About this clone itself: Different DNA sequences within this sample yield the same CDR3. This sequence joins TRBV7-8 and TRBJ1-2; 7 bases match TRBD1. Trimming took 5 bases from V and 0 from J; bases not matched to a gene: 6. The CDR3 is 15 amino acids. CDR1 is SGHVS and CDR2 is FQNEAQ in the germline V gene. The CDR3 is CASSPRDRANYGYTF. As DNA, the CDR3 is TGTGCCAGCAGCCCCCGGGACAGAGCTAACTATGGCTACACCTTC.

The CDR3 nucleotides read TGTGCCAGCAGCGTAGGGACTAGCGGGGGGACCTACGAGCAGTACTTC. It is translated as CASSVGTSGGTYEQYF. V is TRBV9 and J is TRBJ2-7; 14 nucleotides match TRBD2. After removal of 0 bases from V and 2 bases from J, the junction contained 1 base not matched to a gene. The germline CDR1 and CDR2 sequences are SGDLS and YYNGEE. The CDR3 has 16 residues.

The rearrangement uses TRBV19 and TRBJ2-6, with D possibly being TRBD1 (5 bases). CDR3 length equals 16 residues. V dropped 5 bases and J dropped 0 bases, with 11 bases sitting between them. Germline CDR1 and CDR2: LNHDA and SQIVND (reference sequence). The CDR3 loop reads CASSVDRFSGANVLTF. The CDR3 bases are TGTGCCAGTAGTGTCGACAGATTCTCTGGGGCCAACGTCCTGACTTTC.

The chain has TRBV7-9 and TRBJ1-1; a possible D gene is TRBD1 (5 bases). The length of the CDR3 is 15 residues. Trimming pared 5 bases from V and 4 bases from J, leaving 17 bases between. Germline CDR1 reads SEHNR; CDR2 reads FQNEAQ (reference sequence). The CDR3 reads CASSESGVRSTEAFF. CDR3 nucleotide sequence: TGTGCCAGCAGCGAATCGGGGGTCAGGAGCACTGAAGCTTTCTTT. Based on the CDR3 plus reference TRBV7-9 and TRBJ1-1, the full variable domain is DTGVSQNPRHKITKRGQNVTFRCDPISEHNRLYWYRQTLGQGPEFLTYFQNEAQLEKSRLLSDRFSAERPKGSFSTLEIQRTEQGDSAMYLCASSESGVRSTEAFFGQGTRLTVV.

The CDR3 reads CASSPWTEDYGYTF. In DNA form, the CDR3 reads TGTGCCAGCTCACCATGGACAGAGGACTATGGCTACACCTTC. The V and J genes are TRBV18 and TRBJ1-2; D might be TRBD1 (6 bases). CDR3 size: 14 residues. Germline-derived CDR1 and CDR2 are KGHSH and LQKENI. The V end lost 2 bases, the J end lost 3 bases, and 10 bases lay between the germline ends.